This passage covers 32 T cell receptor beta chains from one sample sequenced in a study of graft-versus-host responses after intestinal transplantation. Assay: immunoSEQ multiplex PCR; the TCRdb copy retains only in-frame clones and omits some. This table has 10,000 to 15,000 clones, about 70% appearing once. To release intraepithelial and lamina propria lymphocytes, the graft tissue was processed. Sequencing used ileum tissue, obtained less than 150 days after intestinal transplantation. Every receptor here comes from a human patient who received an intestinal transplant, so some T cells may come from the graft donor.

The gene calls are TRBV7-2 and TRBJ2-3; TRBD2 matches 7 bases. Trimming removed 6 bases from V and 1 base from J; junction bases left unmatched: 7. This CDR3 is 15 amino acids long. The germline gives CDR1 SGHTA, CDR2 FQGNSA. In nucleotides, the CDR3 is TGTGCCAGCAGGGCCGGGGGAGGGGGCACAGATACGCAGTATTTT. Its translation is CASRAGGGGTDTQYF.

This chain joins TRBV19 and TRBJ2-2; the match to TRBD1 covers 11 bases. This CDR3 has 16 amino acids. V was clipped by 4 bases and J by 6 bases; unmatched bases: 7. Germline-derived CDR1 and CDR2 are LNHDA and SQIVND (reference sequence). The CDR3 sequence is CASSTSGTGGAGELFF. The CDR3 nucleotides are TGTGCCAGTAGTACCTCCGGGACAGGGGGAGCCGGGGAGCTGTTTTTT.

This chain connects TRBV11-2 to TRBJ2-7, with TRBD1 matching over 9 bases. Germline assignment: CDR1 SGHAT and CDR2 FQNNGV. J gave up 2 bases and V 3 bases, and 8 bases lay outside the gene matches. CDR3 size: 16 residues. Here the CDR3 reads CASSFGVGDRAYEQYF. CDR3 sequence (DNA): TGTGCCAGCAGCTTTGGGGTAGGGGACAGGGCCTACGAGCAGTACTTC.

This clone was counted only a few times. This chain's CDR3 is CASSYFQGTNEKLFF. The DNA for the CDR3 is TGTGCCAGCAGTTACTTTCAGGGGACTAATGAAAAACTGTTTTTT. The chain uses TRBV6-5 and TRBJ1-4; possibly TRBD1 for D (6 bases). V lost 1 base and J lost 2, with 8 bases in between. This CDR3 has 15 residues. CDR1 and CDR2 (germline): MNHEY, SVGAGI.

V and J are TRBV7-2 and TRBJ1-6, with TRBD1 matching 9 bases. The CDR3 is 15 residues long. The V and J ends lost 5 bases and 8 bases, in that order; junction bases with no gene match: 7. Germline V gene data show CDR1 as SGHTA and CDR2 as FQGNSA. The CDR3 protein is CASSPDRGDHSPLHF. DNA for the CDR3: TGTGCCAGCAGCCCCGACAGGGGGGATCATTCACCCCTCCACTTT.

The V gene is TRBV5-1, the J gene TRBJ2-2; D perhaps matches TRBD1 (5 bases). The V end was cut by 0 bases, the J end by 7 bases, with 7 bases between. CDR3 length: 13 amino acids. The V gene's germline CDR1 is SGHRS and CDR2 YFSETQ. The CDR3 DNA reads TGCGCCAGCAGCTTGGAAACAGGCGGGGAGCTGTTTTTT. Translated: CASSLETGGELFF.

This clone came up once. A read error may produce the germline difference seen at one junction end. Other DNA variants within this sample encode the same CDR3. The V and J genes are TRBV15 and TRBJ2-5, with TRBD2 as a possible D gene (7 bases). Germline V CDR1 and CDR2: LNHNV, YYDKDF (reference sequence). The CDR3 contains 13 residues. The CDR3 DNA reads as TGCGCCACCAGCGGCCGGGGGGCTTCGACCCAGTACTTC. Protein: CATSGRGASTQYF.

The rearrangement joins TRBV7-2 to TRBJ2-7; TRBD1 agrees at 7 bases. J lost 1 base, V lost 4 bases, and 7 bases had no gene match. Per germline, CDR1 SGHTA and CDR2 FQGNSA. This CDR3 is 15 amino acids long. The CDR3 loop reads CASSSRGPRSYEQYF. The CDR3 bases are TGTGCCAGCAGCTCGAGGGGGCCGCGGTCCTACGAGCAGTACTTC.

This clone was seen a single time. The rearrangement joins TRBV14 to TRBJ1-1, with D hard to call. The CDR3 contains 16 residues. Germline CDR1 and CDR2: SGHDN and FVKESK. Trimming stripped 0 bases from V and 1 base from J, with 12 bases between. The CDR3 bases are TGTGCCAGCAGCCAAGAGGTCGGCGGAGAGAACACTGAAGCTTTCTTT. It specifies CASSQEVGGENTEAFF.

The chain employs TRBV6-7 and TRBJ1-5, with D possibly matching TRBD1 (6 bases). TRBV6-7 is annotated as an ORF whose role is uncertain. The CDR3 covers 14 residues. Trimming took off 5 bases at V and 5 bases at J, with 13 bases between the two ends. The CDR3 coding sequence is TGTGCCAGCAGTCACGGGGGGCCCCATCAGCCCCAGCATTTT. Its translation: CASSHGGPHQPQHF.

In this sample, this clone turned up a few times. This chain uses TRBV28 with TRBJ2-2, with TRBD1 matching 10 bases. Germline V gene data show CDR1 as MDHEN and CDR2 as SYDVKM. The CDR3 spans 12 residues. The V segment lost 8 bases and the J segment 6 bases; nucleotides outside the gene matches: 0. CDR3 protein: CASGTGAGELFF. The CDR3 DNA follows: TGTGCCAGCGGGACAGGGGCCGGGGAGCTGTTTTTT.

The chain carries TRBV7-9 and TRBJ1-5, with no clear D. With 5 bases removed from V and 7 bases from J, the gap between germline ends came to 12 bases. Germline-derived CDR1 and CDR2 are SEHNR and FQNEAQ (reference sequence). The CDR3 extends over 13 amino acids. The CDR3 is CASSQQPRQPQHF. In DNA form, the CDR3 reads TGTGCCAGCAGCCAACAACCCCGCCAGCCCCAGCATTTT.

This clone was recorded only once. V gene TRBV2 combines with J gene TRBJ1-5; 9 bases agree with TRBD1. Losses at the gene ends were 4 bases for V and 6 bases for J; bases not matched to a gene: 7. This CDR3 region has 15 residues. Germline V gene sequence: CDR1 SNHLY, CDR2 FYNNEI. Written as DNA, the CDR3 is TGTGCCAGCAGTGGGGGGACAGGGCCTACTCAGCCCCAGCATTTT. Amino acid sequence: CASSGGTGPTQPQHF.

The DNA of the CDR3 is TGTGCCAGCAGCTTATCCGGGGGGGCCTACAATGAGCAGTTCTTC. This translates into CASSLSGGAYNEQFF. The V and J genes are TRBV7-3 and TRBJ2-1, with TRBD2 identical over 8 bases. The CDR3 is made up of 15 amino acids. Trimming cost V 2 bases and J 2 bases; bases outside gene matches: 2. Germline values: CDR1 SGHTA, CDR2 FQGTGA. Full variable domain (outside the CDR3, taken from reference TRBV7-3 and TRBJ2-1): GAGVSQTPSNKVTEKGKYVELRCDPISGHTALYWYRQSLGQGPEFLIYFQGTGAADDSGLPNDRFFAVRPEGSVSTLKIQRTERGDSAVYLCASSLSGGAYNEQFFGPGTRLTVL.

The V and J genes are TRBV4-2 and TRBJ2-2; unclear D gene. The CDR3 length is 16 residues. V gave up 0 bases and J gave up 3 bases, with 11 bases separating them. CDR1 is LGHNA, CDR2 YNFKEQ, per germline. CDR3 loop: CASSQEFVEDTGELFF. The CDR3 coding sequence is TGTGCCAGCAGCCAAGAATTTGTTGAGGACACCGGGGAGCTGTTTTTT.

The V gene is TRBV5-5, the J gene TRBJ2-3; 10 nucleotides match TRBD2. Per the germline V gene, CDR1 is SGHKS and CDR2 is YYEKEE (reference sequence). V lost 1 base to trimming and J lost 14 bases; unmatched junction nucleotides: 10. The CDR3 length is 14 residues. CDR3 sequence reads: CASSLPSGGQNAYF. Written as DNA, the CDR3 is TGTGCCAGCAGCTTGCCTAGCGGGGGCCAGAACGCGTATTTT.

The chain joins TRBV4-2 to TRBJ1-6; D is perhaps TRBD1 (5 bases). Germline CDR1 and CDR2: LGHNA and YNFKEQ. This CDR3 contains 16 residues. V shed 1 base and J shed 7 bases, with 14 bases lying between them. The CDR3 protein is CASSQVVGGENSPLHF. CDR3 DNA: TGTGCCAGCAGCCAAGTCGTGGGGGGGGAGAATTCACCCCTCCACTTT.

This clone was seen just once. The chain joins TRBV6-5 to TRBJ2-7, with 8 bases aligning to TRBD1. Germline values: CDR1 MNHEY, CDR2 SVGAGI. The CDR3 spans 13 residues. V dropped 7 bases and J dropped 7; count of bases not matched to a gene: 9. This chain's CDR3 is CASNAGGKWEQYF. CDR3 sequence (DNA): TGTGCCAGCAACGCAGGGGGCAAGTGGGAGCAGTACTTC.

CDR3 residues: CASSLQVEQFF. CDR3 DNA: TGTGCCAGCAGCCTCCAGGTTGAGCAGTTCTTC. This chain links TRBV11-2 with TRBJ2-1; D is unresolved. CDR3 size: 11 residues. Germline values: CDR1 SGHAT, CDR2 FQNNGV. The germline V and J ends were trimmed by 5 bases and 9 bases, with 8 bases remaining between them.

This clone has only one observation. The CDR3 DNA is TGTGCCAGCGACCAGACGGAGGGAGGATCCATCATGAACACTGAAGCTTTCTTT. Amino acid sequence: CASDQTEGGSIMNTEAFF. The chain couples TRBV5-5 to TRBJ1-1, with D unresolved. Germline CDR1 and CDR2: SGHKS and YYEKEE (reference sequence). The germline V and J ends were trimmed by 7 bases and 0 bases, with 25 bases remaining between them. The CDR3 has 18 amino acids.

A few counts support this clone. This rearrangement joins TRBV30 to TRBJ2-7; TRBD1 might be the D (6 bases). This CDR3 has 14 residues. V was trimmed by 0 bases and J by 7 bases, leaving 16 bases between them. The germline CDR1 and CDR2 sequences are GTSNPN and SVGIG (reference sequence). The CDR3 DNA reads as TGTGCCTGGAGTGTACCCACAGGGCGGTGGGAGCAGTACTTC. Its translation is CAWSVPTGRWEQYF.

This clone was seen a handful of times. The rearrangement joins TRBV5-1 to TRBJ2-7; 13 nucleotides line up with TRBD2. V trimming: 4 bases; J trimming: 5 bases; junction bases outside the gene matches: 9. CDR1 and CDR2 from the germline V gene are SGHRS and YFSETQ. The CDR3 spans 16 residues. In nucleotides, the CDR3 is TGCGCCAGCAGCGACCGACTAGCGGGGGGAGGGGACGAGCAGTACTTC. Translated: CASSDRLAGGGDEQYF.

The rearrangement uses TRBV11-2 and TRBJ2-7, with TRBD1 identical over 7 bases. Germline-derived CDR1 and CDR2 are SGHAT and FQNNGV. The CDR3 runs 13 residues. V gave up 5 bases and J gave up 4 bases; unmatched junction bases: 5. In DNA form, the CDR3 reads TGTGCCAGCAGCCTCGGGGACAGATACGAGCAGTACTTC. Translating it yields CASSLGDRYEQYF.

The CDR3 protein is CASSQIHLILGQSNEQFF. Here the CDR3 DNA reads TGCGCCAGCAGCCAAATACACCTCATACTAGGTCAATCCAATGAGCAGTTCTTC. V usage is TRBV4-3 and J usage is TRBJ2-1, with D possibly matching TRBD2 (5 bases). The V end lost 2 bases, the J end lost 6 bases, and 23 bases lay between the germline ends. CDR1 is LGHNA, CDR2 YSLEER, per germline. This CDR3 contains 18 residues.

This clone has more than one count but fewer than ten. The gene calls are TRBV18 and TRBJ1-2; D is uncertain. V was shortened by 3 bases and J by 8 bases, with 13 bases between the two germline ends. The CDR3 loop spans 13 amino acids. In germline, CDR1 is KGHSH, CDR2 LQKENI. The CDR3 nucleotides read TGTGCCAGCTCACCCCTCCGGGTAGGCGGCTACACCTTC. As protein: CASSPLRVGGYTF.

This clone has only a few counts. This chain's CDR3 is CASQRTGGADNYGYTF. The CDR3 nucleotides read TGCGCCAGCCAAAGGACAGGGGGCGCGGATAACTATGGCTACACCTTC. The V gene is TRBV5-1, the J gene TRBJ1-2; TRBD1 matches 11 bases. CDR3 length: 16 amino acids. V was pared by 7 bases and J by 1 base, with 9 bases of the junction left unmatched. Germline assignment: CDR1 SGHRS and CDR2 YFSETQ.

V is TRBV7-9 and J is TRBJ2-7, with 8 nucleotides matching TRBD2. J lost 4 bases, V lost 4 bases, and 6 bases had no gene match. Germline CDR1 SEHNR, CDR2 FQNEAQ (reference sequence). This CDR3 has 14 amino acids. The CDR3 protein is CASSSGGGFYEQYF. CDR3 nucleotides: TGTGCCAGCAGCTCAGGCGGGGGGTTTTACGAGCAGTACTTC.

This clone was recorded a few times. The junction departs from the called germline gene at one end, perhaps through a read error. V gene TRBV12-5 combines with J gene TRBJ1-2; 7 nucleotides line up with TRBD1. This CDR3 has 14 residues. The germline V gene has CDR1 LGHNT and CDR2 FRNRAP. CDR3 coding DNA: TGTGCTAGTGGGTTGGACAGGCCTCCCTATGGCTACACCTTC. This sequence encodes CASGLDRPPYGYTF.

The chain uses TRBV10-3 and TRBJ2-7; 10 nucleotides align to TRBD2. V trimming: 10 bases; J trimming: 0 bases; junction bases outside the gene matches: 6. In germline, CDR1 is ENHRY, CDR2 SYGVKD. CDR3 size: 14 residues. The DNA for the CDR3 is TGTGCCACATCTAGCGGGGGATACTCCTACGAGCAGTACTTC. It translates to CATSSGGYSYEQYF.

This chain links TRBV7-9 with TRBJ2-7; TRBD2 agrees at 10 bases. V lost 8 bases to trimming and J lost 2 bases; unmatched junction nucleotides: 6. The CDR3 is 14 amino acids. CDR1 SEHNR and CDR2 FQNEAQ come from the germline V gene (reference sequence). CDR3 in DNA: TGTGCCAGCCTCTTGACTAGCGGGCCCTACGAGCAGTACTTC. Its translation is CASLLTSGPYEQYF.

V gene TRBV7-6 combines with J gene TRBJ2-1, with TRBD2 matching 10 bases. CDR1 SGHVS and CDR2 FNYEAQ come from the germline V gene. V trimming: 3 bases; J trimming: 10 bases; junction bases outside the gene matches: 6. This CDR3 spans 14 amino acids. CDR3 DNA: TGTGCCAGCAGCTTGAGCGGGGGGGCTCTCGAGCAGTTCTTC. As protein: CASSLSGGALEQFF.

This clone was observed a handful of times. The chain carries TRBV20-1 and TRBJ1-2; D not resolved. The CDR3 totals 9 residues. The germline CDR1 and CDR2 sequences are DFQATT and SNEGSKA (reference sequence). The CDR3 nucleotides read TGCGGCTTTCCGGGGGGCTACACCTTC. Residues: CGFPGGYTF.